This TCR beta chain was recovered during a study of blood T cells in healthy people across ages. Then a second PCR, running roughly 7 to 11 cycles, was carried out with a sample-barcoded 5' primer and a J-beta primer mix. Tags on each cDNA molecule came from a template-switch adaptor with 12 random nucleotides. TCRdb re-derived calls from the 5' RACE reads in MiXCR, one entry per CDR3 protein. The repertoire holds about 600,000 distinct CDR3 sequences, 40% to 50% seen once, with around 25% in the top ten. CDR1 and CDR2 (germline): SNHLY, FYNNEI. The CDR3 covers 16 residues. General study results and limits: Greater diversity and more naive CD4+ cells were seen in long-lived donors than in aged donors.

In the case of this clonotype: Its specificity is not known. A junction end diverges from the germline sequence, so it may reflect a read error.

The receptor was derived from a man older than 75 in good health. This sequence joins TRBV2 and TRBJ1-6, with TRBD1 matching over 7 bases. Sequenced material: blood. As DNA, the CDR3 is TGTGCCAGCAGTTTCAGGGGGGCATCCTATACTTCACCCCTCCACTTT. Amino acids: CASSFRGASYTSPLHF. The full variable domain, in which reference TRBV2 and TRBJ1-6 provide the parts outside the CDR3, is EPEVTQTPSHQVTQMGQEVILRCVPISNHLYFYWYRQILGQKVEFLVSFYNNEISEKSEIFDDQFSVERPDGSNFTLKIRSTKLEDSAMYFCASSFRGASYTSPLHFGNGTRLTVT.